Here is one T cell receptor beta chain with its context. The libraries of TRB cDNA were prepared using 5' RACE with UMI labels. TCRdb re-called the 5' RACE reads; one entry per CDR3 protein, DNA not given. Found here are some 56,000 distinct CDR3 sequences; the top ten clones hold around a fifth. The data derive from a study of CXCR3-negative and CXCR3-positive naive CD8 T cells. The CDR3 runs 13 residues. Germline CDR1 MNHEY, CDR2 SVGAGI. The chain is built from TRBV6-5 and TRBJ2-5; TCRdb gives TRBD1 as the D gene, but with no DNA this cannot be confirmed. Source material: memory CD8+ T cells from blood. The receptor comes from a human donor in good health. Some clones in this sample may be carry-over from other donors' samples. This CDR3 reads CASSYTPGGTQYF.